This T cell receptor (beta chain) was documented in a study of CD8 T cells in ankylosing spondylitis. TCRdb itself ran the 5' RACE reads through MiXCR, one entry per CDR3 protein. The sample lists 700,000 or so distinct CDR3 sequences, around 20% occurring once. The CDR3 is made up of 16 amino acids. V lost 0 bases to trimming and J lost 4 bases; unmatched junction nucleotides: 9. Looked up from germline, CDR1 is SGHRS and CDR2 is YFSETQ. As regards this clonotype: The antigen is not known.

Findings of the study overall: For ankylosing spondylitis blood, a TCR beta motif of several highly homologous variants appeared characteristic.

Sequenced material: blood, either unsorted or a sorted T cell fraction (not recorded which). The sequence came from a male donor with ankylosing spondylitis. The chain recombines TRBV5-1 with TRBJ2-7, with 8 positions matching TRBD2. In nucleotides, the CDR3 is TGCGCCAGCAGCTTGGCCCCAGCGGGAGTCCCATACGAGCAGTACTTC. Its translation: CASSLAPAGVPYEQYF.